This T cell receptor (beta chain) emerged from a study of T cells in Graves' hyperthyroidism and ophthalmopathy (dated by TCRdb to between 2018 and 2020). For the study in its entirety: Peripheral blood samples were taken at the time of initial diagnosis, prior to any treatment. Following sampling, methimazole starting at 30 mg daily was given to hyperthyroidism patients, and high-dose intravenous methylprednisolone was given to ophthalmopathy patients. The 75 to 100 discovery patients were randomly divided into training and test sets at a 7:3 ratio. The study also compared thyroid tissue and blood T-cell repertoires from five or six Graves' hyperthyroidism patients. To identify TCR V-J signatures that set the groups apart, the researchers used a discovery cohort of 100 patients, made up of 43 with Graves' ophthalmopathy and 55 to 65 with stable Graves' hyperthyroidism. An independent validation cohort of about 20 hyperthyroidism patients and some 15 patients who later progressed to ophthalmopathy tested prospective prediction of ophthalmopathy. TCR Vbeta CDR3 sequencing of 120 to 150 peripheral blood samples (around 45 ophthalmopathy, some 75 hyperthyroidism and around 17 progressor patients) is reported in the paper. Here is what the overall study found, with its caveats: Sample size was not statistically predetermined, and blinding of investigators to group allocation was not performed. Ophthalmopathy was separated from stable hyperthyroidism by a 13 V-J signature model, with around 90% sensitivity and about 81% specificity obtained in cross-validation and 80%/75% obtained in testing. In validation, the model predicted progression to ophthalmopathy a median of about 6.5 months before onset, with 65% to 71% sensitivity and about 72% specificity. Most expanded thyroid clonotypes (frequency above 0.001) were also detected in blood, a finding suggesting that blood repertoires may reflect thyroid immune responses.

The germline V gene encodes CDR1 SGHRS and CDR2 YFSETQ. The CDR3 runs 14 amino acids, cysteine and phenylalanine included. Left in the record is the CDR3 DNA by itself, 42 bases read in frame from the first base. V sheds 2 bases and J sheds 6 bases, leaving 15 bases between their ends. Ophthalmopathy patients had moderately to severely active disease, Clinical Activity Score of at least 3, NOSPECS grade of at least 4, and duration under 3 months. Any patient with an uncontrolled infection, another autoimmune disease, pregnancy or lactation was excluded. Diagnoses were established on the basis of clinical symptoms, serum thyroxine and TRAb, thyroid ultrasound, and orbital computed tomography. Ficoll-Paque density gradient centrifugation was used to isolate PBMCs from around 10 ml of fresh peripheral blood. Total RNA was extracted using Trizol reagent, and RNA quality was assessed on an Agilent 2100 Bioanalyzer.

Comments on this clonotype: The specificity of this receptor is unknown. No much larger clone is present one base from it, and per-base qualities are unavailable.

The TCR beta CDR3 regions were amplified from the RNA transcripts. The first round of RT-PCR for the TCR CDR3 was performed with the HTBI primer set and the Qiagen OneStep RT-PCR kit. The libraries were constructed in a second round of multiplex PCR and then size-selected and purified. Libraries were sequenced paired-end with 100 bp reads on an Illumina HiSeq2000. The paper's data handling went like this. SOAPnuke was used to process the raw data, with reads discarded if the reads contained adapters or uncalled bases, had a mean Phred below 15, or lacked an exact constant-primer or identifier match. COPE v1.2.5 was used to merge the high-quality paired reads, and each unique nucleotide sequence was defined as a clonotype. MiTCR v1.1 was used to align the clonotypes against IMGT TRBV, TRBD and TRBJ reference segments. The analysis was restricted to V-J combinations with a frequency above 0.0001, which together covered roughly 99% of the repertoires. The TCS score was defined as F50 (clonal expansion) divided by E x V (chaos), with BLOSUM62-based TCRdist calculated between CDR3 peptides within each V-J. Welch's t-statistics and random forest reduced roughly 530 V-J features to under 15, which were used in a naive Bayes classifier (R e1071). The Morisita-Horn index was used to measure how similar the thyroid and blood repertoires were. The raw public data were reprocessed by TCRdb itself: fastp quality trimming at Q25, MiXCR clonotype calling, in-frame beta chains only. Rows matching on CDR3 protein sequence are summarized as one entry with the most common DNA and genes. Clone size and V and J calls follow TCRdb, not the original study. For this sample the table gives 600,000 to 700,000 distinct CDR3 sequences, of which 14% to 15% were detected only once. The top ten clonotypes cover around 4.5% of the sample.

The TCR comes from a woman aged 40-49 years with Graves' ophthalmopathy. Sequences were obtained from blood. The chain is assembled from TRBV5-1 and TRBJ2-7; the D call is possibly TRBD1 or TRBD2, each sharing 5 bases. CDR3 region: CASSLGTPFGEQYF. The DNA reads TGCGCCAGCAGCTTAGGGACGCCTTTCGGCGAGCAGTACTTC.